This TCR beta chain was observed in a study of shared clonotypes between healthy human individuals. Naivety among CD8 cells was defined by CD45RO negativity and positive CCR7 selection, thereby excluding terminally differentiated effector memory CD45RA+ cells. Donors were Caucasian adults residing in Nashville, Tennessee, USA. This clone has only one observation. Its specificity is unknown. Findings of the study overall: Among donors, the sharing of clonotypes was expected to be influenced by sequencing depth.

The germline V and J ends were trimmed by 4 bases and 2 bases, with 17 bases remaining between them. The CDR3 totals 16 residues. The germline V gene encodes CDR1 SGDLS and CDR2 YYNGEE. Data came from immunoSEQ multiplex PCR; TCRdb stores just in-frame clones and leaves some out. The table records about 2.1 million clones, more than 85% of them present only once. V is TRBV9 and J is TRBJ2-3, with D maybe TRBD1 (8 bases). The sequenced material came from naive CD8+ T cells from PBMCs. The clonotype was recovered from a man between 18 and 35 years old in good health. Some clones in this sample may be carry-over from other donors' samples. The CDR3 loop reads CASSSEQGGPTDTQYF. CDR3 nucleotides: TGTGCCAGCAGCTCGGAACAGGGGGGGCCCACAGATACGCAGTATTTT.